A selection of T cell receptor beta chains follows, all from one sample in a study of graft-versus-host responses after intestinal transplantation. Antigens for these TCRs are unknown. Profiling relied on immunoSEQ multiplex PCR, and the TCRdb table lists in-frame clones only, not all of them. The profile covers 98,000 or so clones, with about 90% appearing a single time and about 0.9% taken by the ten largest. The specimen comprised unstimulated CD4+ T cells sorted from spleen or lymph node cells, sampled before intestinal transplant. The receptors here all came from a human donor who received an intestinal transplant. CDR3s include the opening cysteine and the closing phenylalanine or tryptophan. The order of the fields is D gene, CDR3 length, clone size, J gene, V gene, CDR3 DNA, CDR3 protein. D genes are given only for firm matches. Some rows mark clone size as missing; the rest say once, few, many or name a class of expanded clone.

TRBD1 15 NA TRBJ1-2 TRBV27 TGTGCCAGTACCCGACAGGGGGATGCGTACTATGGCTACACCTTC CASTRQGDAYYGYTF
TRBD2 15 NA TRBJ2-1 TRBV9 TGTGCCAGCAGCGGGAGCGGGAGGGCCGTCAATGAGCAGTTCTTC CASSGSGRAVNEQFF
NA 14 NA TRBJ2-5 TRBV7-2 TGTGCCAGCAGCCTTTCCAACAGGGAAGAGACCCAGTACTTC CASSLSNREETQYF
NA 13 NA TRBJ1-1 TRBV19 TGTGCCAGTAGCAAGGGGACCGACTCTGAAGCTTTCTTT CASSKGTDSEAFF
NA 13 once TRBJ2-1 TRBV18 TGTGCCAGCTCACCCTTTTACGAAAATGAGCAGTTCTTC CASSPFYENEQFF
NA 16 once TRBJ2-3 TRBV11-2 TGTGCCAGCAGCTTAGATCGGAGGGGGGCGCGGGATACGCAGTATTTT CASSLDRRGARDTQYF
NA 14 NA TRBJ2-7 TRBV6-5 TGTGCCAGCAGTGGAGAAGGGTCCTGGGGCGAGCAGTACTTC CASSGEGSWGEQYF
TRBD1 16 NA TRBJ2-3 TRBV7-9 TGTGCCAGCAGCTTAGCCGGGACAGGGGGCTCGGATACGCAGTATTTT CASSLAGTGGSDTQYF
NA 14 once TRBJ2-7 TRBV6-1 TGTGCCAGCAGTGAAGAGAGAAACTCCTACGAGCAGTACTTC CASSEERNSYEQYF
NA 16 NA TRBJ2-3 TRBV15 TGTGCCACCAGCGCTCGGACACTAAATCTAGCAGATACGCAGTATTTT CATSARTLNLADTQYF
TRBD2 18 NA TRBJ2-2 TRBV19 TGTGCCAGTAGTATAGTTGGTAGCGGGAGGACCGAGTCCGGGGAGCTGTTTTTT CASSIVGSGRTESGELFF
NA 16 NA TRBJ1-5 TRBV4-2 TGTGCCAGCAGCCAAGGCCGGGACGGGGGCAATCAGCCCCAGCATTTT CASSQGRDGGNQPQHF
NA 11 NA TRBJ2-5 TRBV2 TGTGCCAGCAGAGGGGGGGAGACCCAGTACTTC CASRGGETQYF